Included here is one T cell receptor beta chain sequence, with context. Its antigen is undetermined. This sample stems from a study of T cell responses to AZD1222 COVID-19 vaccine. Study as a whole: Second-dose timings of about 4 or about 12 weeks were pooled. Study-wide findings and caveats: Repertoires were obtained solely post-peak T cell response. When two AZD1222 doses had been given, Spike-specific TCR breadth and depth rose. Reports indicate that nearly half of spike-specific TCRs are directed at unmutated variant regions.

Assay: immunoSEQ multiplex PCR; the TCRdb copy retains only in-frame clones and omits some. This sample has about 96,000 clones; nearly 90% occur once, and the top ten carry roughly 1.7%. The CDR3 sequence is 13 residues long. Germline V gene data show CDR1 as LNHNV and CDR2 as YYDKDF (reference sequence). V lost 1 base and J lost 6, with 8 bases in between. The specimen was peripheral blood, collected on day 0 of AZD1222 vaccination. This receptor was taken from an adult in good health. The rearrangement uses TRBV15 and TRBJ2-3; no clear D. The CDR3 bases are TGTGCCACCAGCAGAGGGGTCAGGGATACGCAGTATTTT. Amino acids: CATSRGVRDTQYF.